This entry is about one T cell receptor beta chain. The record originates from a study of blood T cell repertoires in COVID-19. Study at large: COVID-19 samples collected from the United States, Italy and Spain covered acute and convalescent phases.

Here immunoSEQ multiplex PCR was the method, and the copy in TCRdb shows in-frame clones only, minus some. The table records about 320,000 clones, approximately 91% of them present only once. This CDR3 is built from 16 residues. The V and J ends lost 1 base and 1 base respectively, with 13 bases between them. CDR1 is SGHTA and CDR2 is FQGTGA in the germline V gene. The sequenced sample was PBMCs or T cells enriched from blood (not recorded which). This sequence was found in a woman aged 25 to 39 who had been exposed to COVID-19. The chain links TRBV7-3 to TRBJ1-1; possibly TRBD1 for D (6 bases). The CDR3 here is CASSLIPQGRNTEAFF. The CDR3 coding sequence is TGTGCCAGCAGCTTAATCCCTCAGGGGAGGAACACTGAAGCTTTCTTT.